A selection of T cell receptor beta chains follows, all from one sample in a study of cytomegalovirus exposure and HLA in healthy donors. The table came from immunoSEQ multiplex PCR; TCRdb's copy has only in-frame clones and leaves some out. Among about 110,000 clones listed, 75% to 85% were seen once. Sequencing was performed on PBMCs. The receptors were gathered from a woman aged 18 to 35 in good health and CMV-seropositive. Each CDR3 is given with its conserved first and last residue. A D gene is named only where the DNA matches it firmly. Only some rows state a clone size, as once, few, many or a class for expanded clones.

TRBJ2-3	TRBD2	TRBV9	-	CASSVAVGLAGVGDTQYF	TGTGCCAGCAGCGTAGCTGTCGGACTAGCGGGAGTGGGAGATACGCAGTATTTT
TRBJ2-2	-	TRBV9	-	CASSKNTGELFF	TGTGCCAGCAGTAAGAACACCGGGGAGCTGTTTTTT
TRBJ2-3	-	TRBV15	-	CATRRTFLKSGGSDTQYF	TGTGCCACCAGGAGAACTTTTCTTAAGAGCGGCGGATCCGATACGCAGTATTTT
TRBJ1-5	TRBD1	TRBV4-2	-	CASSQAGTGSNQPQHF	TGTGCCAGCAGCCAGGCCGGGACAGGGTCCAATCAGCCCCAGCATTTT
TRBJ1-1	-	TRBV5-1	-	CASSLEVGRDTEAFF	TGCGCCAGCAGCTTGGAAGTCGGACGGGATACTGAAGCTTTCTTT
TRBJ2-1	TRBD1	TRBV15	-	CATSSVTRGLFGPYNEQFF	TGTGCCACCAGCAGCGTTACAAGGGGGCTTTTCGGCCCCTACAATGAGCAGTTCTTC
TRBJ2-5	-	TRBV11-2	few	CASSLTQETQYF	TGTGCCAGCAGCTTAACTCAAGAGACCCAGTACTTC
TRBJ1-4	-	TRBV28	-	CASSFLREKLFF	TGTGCCAGCAGTTTTTTGAGGGAAAAACTGTTTTTT
TRBJ2-7	-	TRBV7-6	-	CASSLSGGYNSYEQYF	TGTGCCAGCAGCTTATCAGGCGGGTACAACTCCTACGAGCAGTACTTC
TRBJ2-7	TRBD2	TRBV5-1	-	CASSPRLAGVYEQYF	TGCGCCAGCAGCCCCCGACTAGCGGGAGTCTACGAGCAGTACTTC
TRBJ2-5	-	TRBV6-5	-	CASSYRGETQYF	TGTGCCAGCAGTTACAGGGGAGAGACCCAGTACTTC
TRBJ1-2	TRBD1	TRBV15	-	CATSRGQGSRFGYTF	TGTGCCACCAGCAGAGGACAGGGAAGTCGTTTCGGCTACACCTTC
TRBJ1-5	TRBD1	TRBV30	-	CAWGQGNQPQHF	TGTGCCTGGGGACAGGGCAATCAGCCCCAGCATTTT
TRBJ1-2	-	TRBV28	few	CASSLRTDYGHTF	TGTGCCAGCAGTTTAAGGACGGACTATGGCCACACCTTC
TRBJ2-1	TRBD2	TRBV7-8	-	CASSLGLAVLNEQFF	TGTGCCAGCAGCTTGGGACTAGCGGTCCTCAATGAGCAGTTCTTC
TRBJ1-2	-	TRBV5-6	once	CASSLQGPDYGYTF	TGTGCCAGCAGCTTGCAGGGGCCCGACTATGGCTACACCTTC
TRBJ2-5	TRBD2	TRBV2	once	CASNGYQRGQETQYF	TGTGCCAGCAACGGTTACCAGCGGGGTCAAGAGACCCAGTACTTC
TRBJ2-1	-	TRBV5-4	-	CASSLPGQSNEQFF	TGTGCCAGCAGCTTACCAGGTCAGTCCAATGAGCAGTTCTTC
TRBJ2-7	-	TRBV6-5	few	CASSYSSQGSYEQYF	TGTGCCAGCAGTTACTCGAGCCAGGGTTCCTACGAGCAGTACTTC
TRBJ2-7	-	TRBV6-5	few	CASSSGQSYEQYF	TGTGCCAGCAGTTCAGGACAGTCCTACGAGCAGTACTTC
TRBJ1-1	TRBD1	TRBV11-2	-	CASSRRQGATEAFF	TGTGCCAGCAGCCGGAGACAGGGGGCCACTGAAGCTTTCTTT
TRBJ2-5	-	TRBV5-6	few	CASSLISVQETQYF	TGTGCCAGCAGCTTAATCAGTGTCCAAGAGACCCAGTACTTC
TRBJ1-3	-	TRBV6-1	-	CASSTGSGNTIYF	TGTGCCAGCAGTACAGGGTCTGGAAACACCATATATTTT
TRBJ1-1	TRBD1	TRBV5-6	-	CASSPGQGPEAFF	TGTGCCAGCAGCCCAGGACAGGGGCCTGAAGCTTTCTTT
TRBJ1-5	-	TRBV11-2	-	CASSLQRVQPQHF	TGTGCCAGCAGCTTGCAACGGGTTCAGCCCCAGCATTTT
TRBJ1-4	-	TRBV19	-	CASSIIRAQKLFF	TGTGCCAGTAGTATAATCCGCGCCCAAAAACTGTTTTTT
TRBJ2-7	-	TRBV6-5	-	CASSYSSTYEQYF	TGTGCCAGCAGTTACTCCTCTACCTACGAGCAGTACTTC
TRBJ2-5	TRBD1	TRBV27	-	CASSRQGEETQYF	TGTGCCAGCAGTAGACAGGGCGAAGAGACCCAGTACTTC
TRBJ2-5	-	TRBV14	-	CASSRRLWETQYF	TGTGCCAGCAGCCGGAGGCTCTGGGAGACCCAGTACTTC
TRBJ2-1	-	TRBV6-6	-	CASSYRDSGYNEQFF	TGTGCCAGCAGTTATCGGGACTCTGGCTACAATGAGCAGTTCTTC
TRBJ2-5	-	TRBV14	few	CASSLSNSWNRDQETQYF	TGTGCCAGCAGCCTAAGTAATTCCTGGAACAGGGATCAAGAGACCCAGTACTTC
TRBJ2-3	TRBD2	TRBV13	-	CASSSGGDTQYF	TGTGCCAGCAGCTCCGGGGGGGATACGCAGTATTTT
TRBJ2-7	-	TRBV20-1	-	CSARRRREQYF	TGCAGTGCTAGGAGGCGGCGCGAGCAGTACTTC
TRBJ1-1	-	TRBV28	-	CASSFTGYFTEAFF	TGTGCCAGCAGTTTCACAGGTTACTTCACTGAAGCTTTCTTT
TRBJ1-2	-	TRBV30	-	CAWTAERRGHYGYTF	TGTGCCTGGACAGCGGAAAGACGTGGACACTATGGCTACACCTTC
TRBJ1-1	-	TRBV4-2	-	CASSQAPGLMNTEAFF	TGTGCCAGCAGCCAAGCTCCAGGACTTATGAACACTGAAGCTTTCTTT
TRBJ2-2	-	TRBV9	-	CASSPRTNTGELFF	TGTGCCAGCAGCCCCCGGACTAACACCGGGGAGCTGTTTTTT
TRBJ2-2	TRBD1	TRBV7-7	-	CASSRTGDTGELFF	TGTGCTAGCAGCAGAACAGGGGACACCGGGGAGCTGTTTTTT
TRBJ2-1	-	TRBV5-1	-	CASSLAPGDVWFF	TGCGCCAGCAGCTTGGCCCCAGGGGACGTTTGGTTCTTC
TRBJ1-4	TRBD1	TRBV15	-	CATSWDREDEKLFF	TGTGCCACCAGTTGGGACAGGGAGGATGAAAAACTGTTTTTT
TRBJ2-3	-	TRBV4-1	-	CASSQVGGGSADTQYF	TGCGCCAGCAGCCAAGTGGGGGGCGGGAGCGCAGATACGCAGTATTTT
TRBJ2-2	-	TRBV19	-	CASSINQDTGELFF	TGTGCCAGTAGTATAAATCAGGACACCGGGGAGCTGTTTTTT
TRBJ1-5	TRBD1	TRBV7-9	-	CSSSSGQGLNQPQHF	TGTTCCAGCAGCTCCGGACAGGGGTTGAATCAGCCCCAGCATTTT
TRBJ2-2	TRBD1	TRBV5-1	-	CASSLRDRETGELFF	TGCGCCAGCAGCTTGAGGGACAGGGAAACCGGGGAGCTGTTTTTT
TRBJ2-1	-	TRBV11-3	-	CASSLTRERAQTYNEQFF	TGTGCCAGCAGCTTGACTAGAGAGAGGGCTCAAACCTACAATGAGCAGTTCTTC
TRBJ2-2	TRBD2	TRBV9	-	CASSVGTSGRVDTGELFF	TGTGCCAGCAGCGTAGGGACTAGCGGGAGAGTGGACACCGGGGAGCTGTTTTTT
TRBJ2-7	TRBD2	TRBV30	-	CAWSSGLAGYEQYF	TGTGCCTGGAGCTCTGGACTAGCGGGTTACGAGCAGTACTTC
TRBJ1-2	-	TRBV28	few	CASTLTGGGYTF	TGTGCCAGCACCCTAACGGGGGGCGGCTACACCTTC
TRBJ2-1	TRBD1	TRBV9	-	CASSVRDRAYNEQFF	TGTGCCAGCAGCGTAAGGGACAGGGCTTACAATGAGCAGTTCTTC
TRBJ1-6	-	TRBV30	few	CAMEGGRRSPLHF	TGTGCTATGGAGGGGGGGCGGCGTTCACCCCTCCACTTT
TRBJ1-4	-	TRBV5-1	-	CASSPGARGSGEKLFF	TGCGCCAGCAGCCCCGGAGCCCGGGGGAGTGGTGAAAAACTGTTTTTT
TRBJ2-2	-	TRBV30	-	CAWRGIGTNTGELFF	TGTGCCTGGAGAGGAATCGGGACGAACACCGGGGAGCTGTTTTTT
TRBJ2-7	TRBD2	TRBV6-5	-	CASSYPTGGDYEQYF	TGTGCCAGCAGTTACCCCACCGGGGGGGACTACGAGCAGTACTTC
TRBJ2-5	-	TRBV7-9	-	CASSPLGVRGTQYF	TGTGCCAGCAGCCCTCTAGGGGTACGCGGGACCCAGTACTTC